The following is a T cell receptor (beta chain) sequence with its context. The antigen remains unidentified. This specimen comes from a study of CD8 T cells in ankylosing spondylitis. Study outcomes and limitations: The clones that were linked to disease were reported to be significantly enriched in matched synovial fluid samples from ankylosing spondylitis patients.

TCRdb reprocessed the 5' RACE reads with MiXCR, giving one entry per CDR3 protein. The sample lists about 150,000 distinct CDR3 sequences, about 10% occurring once. Germline CDR1 LGHDT, CDR2 YNNKEL (reference sequence). V was cut by 4 bases and J by 5 bases, with 9 bases left in between. The CDR3 is made up of 13 amino acids. The sample comprised blood, either unsorted or a sorted T cell fraction (not recorded which). The TCR was taken from a female donor with ankylosing spondylitis or in good health (not recorded which). The chain has TRBV3-1 and TRBJ1-3; no clear D. CDR3 protein: CASSPSPRNTIYF. CDR3 nucleotides: TGTGCCAGCAGCCCCTCACCCCGAAACACCATATATTTT.